The 8 T cell receptor beta chains below come from one sample, sequenced in a study of T-cell memory formation after mild COVID-19. TCRdb independently ran MiXCR on the 5' RACE reads; one entry per CDR3 protein. The sample lists just over 400,000 distinct CDR3 sequences; less than 25% were seen once. The sample was PBMCs or a T cell subset sorted from them (not recorded which). The receptors derive from an adult woman who had mild COVID-19 (a few samples of this study predate the infection). Cell type and time point are not known.

This clonotype has a count of ten or more. The chain joins TRBV7-3 to TRBJ2-1; TRBD2 aligns across 7 bases. The junction had 16 bases not matched to a gene; V was cut back by 2 bases and J by 6 bases. Germline V gives CDR1 SGHTA, CDR2 FQGTGA. The length of the CDR3 is 18 residues. The CDR3 loop is CASSLGFGGRASRNEQFF. The CDR3 coding sequence is TGTGCCAGCAGCTTAGGGTTCGGTGGGAGGGCCTCGCGCAATGAGCAGTTCTTC.

The chain uses TRBV18 and TRBJ1-2; the D gene is possibly TRBD1 (5 bases). CDR3 length: 17 residues. Germline V lookup: CDR1 KGHSH, CDR2 LQKENI. V was trimmed by 3 bases and J by 2 bases, leaving 19 bases between them. The CDR3 DNA reads as TGTGCCAGCTCACCCCTTCCGCGCGCCAAGGGGAACTATGGCTACACCTTC. As protein: CASSPLPRAKGNYGYTF.

In its sample, this clonotype was seen many times. The gene calls are TRBV5-6 and TRBJ1-1; a possible D gene is TRBD1 (6 bases). Germline loops: CDR1 SGHDT, CDR2 YYEEEE. Trimming pared 0 bases from V and 8 bases from J, leaving 8 bases between. This CDR3 region has 12 residues. CDR3 region: CASSLDREEAFF. In DNA form, the CDR3 reads TGTGCCAGCAGCTTGGACAGGGAAGAAGCTTTCTTT.

The V and J genes are TRBV7-9 and TRBJ2-2; tentatively, D is TRBD1 (6 bases). The V end was cut by 0 bases, the J end by 5 bases, with 16 bases between. CDR1 and CDR2 from the germline V gene are SEHNR and FQNEAQ (reference sequence). The CDR3 covers 17 residues. In nucleotides, the CDR3 is TGTGCCAGCAGCTTAGCGCCCCAGGGGCCCCAAACCGGGGAGCTGTTTTTT. It is translated as CASSLAPQGPQTGELFF.

This sequence joins TRBV12-3 or TRBV12-4 and TRBJ2-6; 9 bases line up with TRBD1. V trimming: 6 bases; J trimming: 4 bases; junction bases outside the gene matches: 10. The CDR3 covers 17 residues. CDR3 in DNA: TGTGCCAGCAGACCCGGGACAGGGCGCAGGGGGGCCAACGTCCTGACTTTC. Translation gives CASRPGTGRRGANVLTF.

CDR3 amino acids: CSARGMTGGGSPLHF. The DNA of the CDR3 is TGCAGTGCTAGAGGGATGACAGGGGGCGGCTCACCCCTCCACTTT. The chain combines TRBV20-1 with TRBJ1-6; 10 bases fit TRBD1. Trimming cost V 1 base and J 10 bases; bases outside gene matches: 7. Germline values: CDR1 DFQATT, CDR2 SNEGSKA (reference sequence). This CDR3 is built from 15 residues.

The chain employs TRBV6-2 or TRBV6-3 and TRBJ1-2; 9 positions agree with TRBD1. The CDR3 length is 15 residues. The junction had 14 bases not matched to a gene; V was cut back by 7 bases and J by 8 bases. The germline V gene has CDR1 MNHEY and CDR2 SVGEGT. The CDR3 DNA reads as TGTGCCAGCAACCCGGCGGGACAGGGAGTAGGGGGCTACACCTTC. Translated: CASNPAGQGVGGYTF.

Only a few counts were recorded for this clonotype. The chain is built from TRBV4-3 and TRBJ1-5; D unresolved. Trimming took 1 base from V and 4 from J, leaving 11 bases between them. This CDR3 is 15 amino acids long. From germline, CDR1 is LGHNA and CDR2 YSLEER. DNA of the CDR3: TGCGCCAGCAGCCAAGGCCTGGGGAATAATCAGCCCCAGCATTTT. It specifies CASSQGLGNNQPQHF.